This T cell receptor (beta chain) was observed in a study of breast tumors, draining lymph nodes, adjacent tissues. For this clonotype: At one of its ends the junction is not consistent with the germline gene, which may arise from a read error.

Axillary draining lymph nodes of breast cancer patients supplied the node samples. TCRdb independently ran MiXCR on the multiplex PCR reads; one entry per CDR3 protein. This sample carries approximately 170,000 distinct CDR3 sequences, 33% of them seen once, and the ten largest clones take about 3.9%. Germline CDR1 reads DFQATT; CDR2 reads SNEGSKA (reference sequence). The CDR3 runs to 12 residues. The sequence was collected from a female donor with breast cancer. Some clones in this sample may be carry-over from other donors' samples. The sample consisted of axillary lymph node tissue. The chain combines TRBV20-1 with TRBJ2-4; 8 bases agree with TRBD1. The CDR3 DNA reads TGCAGTGCTAAAAGACAGGGGAACATTCCGTACTTC. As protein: CSAKRQGNIPYF.